This T cell receptor beta chain was sequenced for a study of CD8 T cells in ankylosing spondylitis. With molecular barcodes, quantitative 5'-RACE was used to make the TCR beta libraries. TCRdb used MiXCR to reprocess the 5' RACE reads, holding one entry per CDR3 protein. This sample carries hundreds of thousands of distinct CDR3 sequences, over 7% of them seen once, and the ten largest clones take roughly 5%. At least ten counts were recorded for this clonotype. What it binds is not known. Study conclusions and caveats: There was reportedly significant enrichment of clones that were disease-linked in matched ankylosing spondylitis synovial fluid. Ankylosing spondylitis blood appeared to carry a characteristic TCR beta motif of several highly homologous variants. In the blood and synovial fluid of reactive arthritis, some motif variants had been previously reported.

Per germline, CDR1 KGHSY and CDR2 FQNENV. CDR3 length equals 13 residues. Trimming shortened V by 2 bases and J by 1 base, and 5 bases separated the two germline ends. The material sequenced was blood, either unsorted or a sorted T cell fraction (not recorded which). This TCR was recovered from a female donor with ankylosing spondylitis or in good health (not recorded which). The chain is built from TRBV16 and TRBJ1-1, with unresolved D. The DNA for the CDR3 is TGTGCCAGCAGCCAACAACAGAACACTGAAGCTTTCTTT. Translated, it gives CASSQQQNTEAFF.